This entry lists 8 T cell receptor beta chains sequenced from one sample in a study of T cells after yellow fever vaccination. TCRdb re-called the 5' RACE reads with MiXCR, one entry per CDR3 protein. The data show about 360,000 distinct CDR3 sequences, with roughly 6.1% seen just once and 15% held by the top ten. The material sequenced was PBMCs, taken 5 days after the yellow fever booster vaccination. The receptors here all came from a man aged 30-40 years who received the YFV17D yellow fever vaccine.

This clonotype was counted many times. This chain uses TRBV27 with TRBJ1-6; D is perhaps TRBD1 (5 bases). CDR1 and CDR2 (germline): MNHEY, SMNVEV (reference sequence). This CDR3 region has 15 residues. V shed 3 bases and J shed 10 bases, with 16 bases lying between them. The CDR3 DNA follows: TGTGCCAGCAGTTTGCGGGGCGGTTTGGGATCACCCCTCCACTTT. Protein sequence: CASSLRGGLGSPLHF.

The J gene is TRBJ2-7, the V gene TRBV19; 7 nucleotides align to TRBD1. The CDR3 consists of 14 residues. Germline V gene data show CDR1 as LNHDA and CDR2 as SQIVND (reference sequence). V was pared by 6 bases and J by 2 bases, with 7 bases of the junction left unmatched. The CDR3: CASSTGTAAYEQYF. The DNA of the CDR3 is TGTGCCAGTAGCACCGGGACAGCGGCCTACGAGCAGTACTTC.

This clonotype was observed at least ten times. This chain joins TRBV20-1 and TRBJ2-3; TRBD2 agrees at 8 bases. The ends lost 3 bases at V and 4 bases at J; junction bases unmatched: 3. The germline V gene has CDR1 DFQATT and CDR2 SNEGSKA (reference sequence). The CDR3 covers 13 residues. The CDR3 DNA follows: TGCAGTGCTAGCGGGAGGGCGGCAGATACGCAGTATTTT. Its translation is CSASGRAADTQYF.

In its sample, this clonotype was seen a few times. CDR3 amino acids: CSARVAGVTEQYF. CDR3 coding DNA: TGCAGTGCTAGGGTAGCGGGCGTCACCGAGCAGTACTTC. This chain connects TRBV20-1 to TRBJ2-7; 7 nucleotides agree with TRBD2. Germline CDR1 DFQATT, CDR2 SNEGSKA (reference sequence). The CDR3 extends over 13 amino acids. V was pared by 3 bases and J by 6 bases, with 8 bases of the junction left unmatched.

This clonotype was recorded at least ten times. The chain uses TRBV15 and TRBJ2-5, with a possible D match to TRBD1 (8 bases). V was pared by 4 bases and J by 2 bases, with 11 bases between. The CDR3 loop spans 14 amino acids. Germline V CDR1 and CDR2: LNHNV, YYDKDF (reference sequence). The DNA of the CDR3 is TGTGCCACCAGCAACAGGGGGGGGCAAGAGACCCAGTACTTC. Translated: CATSNRGGQETQYF.

This clonotype was observed a handful of times. The rearrangement links TRBV7-8 to TRBJ2-1, with no clear D. The V end was cut by 3 bases, the J end by 0 bases, with 6 bases between. CDR1 is SGHVS, CDR2 FQNEAQ, per germline. The CDR3 contains 14 residues. The CDR3 DNA reads TGTGCCAGCAGCTTCCCCCCCTCCTACAATGAGCAGTTCTTC. Translation gives CASSFPPSYNEQFF.

As to this clonotype: The germline gene is not matched at one end of the junction; a read error may be the cause. The V call is TRBV20-1, the J call TRBJ1-2, with D hard to call. CDR1 and CDR2 (germline): DFQATT, SNEGSKA (reference sequence). CDR3 size: 13 residues. CDR3 bases: TGCAGTGCTCCCAGACCTCCCAACTATGGCTGCACCTTC. This codes for CSAPRPPNYGCTF.

This clonotype has a count of ten or more. The chain employs TRBV5-1 and TRBJ2-2; 11 positions match TRBD2. Germline CDR1 and CDR2: SGHRS and YFSETQ. V dropped 5 bases and J dropped 4; count of bases not matched to a gene: 4. This CDR3 region has 15 residues. CDR3 coding DNA: TGCGCCAGCAGTCAGGGACTAGCGGCCACCGGGGAGCTGTTTTTT. Amino acids: CASSQGLAATGELFF.